This TCR beta chain was retrieved from a study of CD4 T cells in relation to SARS-CoV-2 and coronaviruses. The repertoire was sequenced with immunoSEQ multiplex PCR; TCRdb's copy has only in-frame clones and lacks some. The table records some 68,000 clones, approximately 95% of them present only once. Study observations and caveats: This crossreactivity analysis covered spike protein alone, no other viral proteins. Monoreactive clones expanded significantly more to SARS-CoV-2 than crossreactive clones did.

Unexposed donor CD4+ T cells date from about 2011-2018, before the COVID-19 pandemic. Germline V gene sequence: CDR1 MDHEN, CDR2 SYDVKM. The CDR3 runs to 14 residues. V lost 6 bases to trimming and J lost 5 bases; unmatched junction nucleotides: 6. A note on this clone: Antigen unknown.

Sequenced sample: naive CD4+ T cells from PBMCs. Subset described: naive CD4+ T cells isolated by negative enrichment. The receptor comes from a human donor in good health. The V gene is TRBV28, the J gene TRBJ2-5, with 10 bases lining up with TRBD1. The CDR3 nucleotides read TGTGCCAGCAGCCCCGAGGGACAGGGGGAGACCCAGTACTTC. It codes for CASSPEGQGETQYF.